The sample holds a few counts of the clone carrying this T cell receptor (beta chain). Its antigen is unidentified. This entry comes from a study of early T cells in non-severe SARS-CoV-2 infection. The overall study: It was bulk RNA from unsorted whole blood that was sequenced, and the chains were unpaired.

Unique molecular identifiers were attached to individual cDNA molecules. TCRdb reprocessed the 5' RACE reads with MiXCR, giving one entry per CDR3 protein. Of 65,000 to 85,000 distinct CDR3 sequences detected, roughly a sixth appear once; the ten largest clones hold around 12%. Germline values: CDR1 SGHVS, CDR2 FQNEAQ. V was shortened by 2 bases and J by 4 bases, with 23 bases between the two germline ends. The CDR3 loop spans 18 amino acids. Study conclusions and caveats: VDJdb matches were skewed toward anti-spike CD8 T cell responses.

This sequence joins TRBV7-8 and TRBJ1-1; TRBD1 is a possible D gene (5 bases). This TCR came from an adult who was a healthcare worker with PCR-confirmed SARS-CoV-2 infection or an uninfected control (not recorded which). Sample: whole blood. CDR3 region: CASSLRMIGAPRGTEAFF. The CDR3 DNA reads TGTGCCAGCAGCTTAAGGATGATTGGGGCTCCCCGTGGCACTGAAGCTTTCTTT.